The clone carrying this T cell receptor beta chain was detected only once. The CDR3 is 15 amino acids. Trimming removed 3 bases at V and 3 bases at J, with 12 bases between. Germline values: CDR1 MGHRA, CDR2 YSYEKL. This record comes from a study of blood T cell repertoires in COVID-19. Across the study: Researchers got acute and convalescent COVID-19 samples from the United States, Italy and Spain. PBMCs, B-cell-depleted T cells, or T cells were the source of the cDNA or gDNA that made up the material.

Original analysis: Reference gene primer amplification yielded estimated nucleated cell counts. The repertoire was sequenced with immunoSEQ multiplex PCR; TCRdb's copy has only in-frame clones and lacks some. That table supplies the V and J calls and clone size; D and trimming were determined from the DNA. This sample carries about 170,000 clones, roughly 88% of them seen once, and the ten largest clones take about 5.3%. Patients from Seattle were sampled longitudinally, starting during active infection. The V call is TRBV4-1, the J call TRBJ1-5, with unresolved D. This sequence was found in a man between 18 and 29 years old with COVID-19, enrolled during active disease. Sample: peripheral blood. Written as DNA, the CDR3 is TGCGCCAGCAGCCAGGTTACAGAGTCCAATCAGCCCCAGCATTTT. This sequence encodes CASSQVTESNQPQHF.